Listed below are T cell receptor beta chains from one sample, sequenced in a study of T cell responses to AZD1222 COVID-19 vaccine. TCRdb keeps only in-frame clones here, not all; method: immunoSEQ multiplex PCR. The table records some 83,000 clones, 70% to 90% of them present only once. Sequenced material: peripheral blood, taken 28 days after the second AZD1222 dose. Receptors originate from an adult who received the AZD1222 COVID-19 vaccine. Both conserved end residues are part of each CDR3. The order of the fields is D gene, clone size, J gene, CDR3 length, V gene, CDR3 DNA, CDR3 protein. D genes are given only for firm matches. The size entry is marked missing in some rows and otherwise reads once, few, many or a size class.

D: NA; size: few; J: TRBJ1-3; length: 17; V: TRBV5-5; DNA: TGTGCCAGCAGGGGAAGGGACGGATCGAACTCTGGAAACACCATATATTTT; CDR3: CASRGRDGSNSGNTIYF
D: TRBD1; size: NA; J: TRBJ1-2; length: 14; V: TRBV30; DNA: TGTGCCTGGAACCGGGACAGTACTAACTATGGCTACACCTTC; CDR3: CAWNRDSTNYGYTF
D: NA; size: NA; J: TRBJ1-2; length: 13; V: TRBV29-1; DNA: TGCAGCGTTGAGGAACAAGTTCACTATGGCTACACCTTC; CDR3: CSVEEQVHYGYTF
D: NA; size: NA; J: TRBJ2-3; length: 13; V: TRBV5-6; DNA: TGTGCCAGCAGCTCCACTAGGAACGATACGCAGTATTTT; CDR3: CASSSTRNDTQYF
D: NA; size: once; J: TRBJ1-2; length: 15; V: TRBV5-6; DNA: TGTGCCAGCAGACCGCGACAGCTCGCTAACTATGGCTACACCTTC; CDR3: CASRPRQLANYGYTF
D: TRBD1; size: NA; J: TRBJ1-2; length: 13; V: TRBV29-1; DNA: TGCAGCGTAGTCGAACAGGGGGCCGATGGCTACACCTTC; CDR3: CSVVEQGADGYTF
D: NA; size: NA; J: TRBJ2-3; length: 17; V: TRBV28; DNA: TGTGCCAGCAGTTTATTTGGCGACAACCAAAGCACAGATACGCAGTATTTT; CDR3: CASSLFGDNQSTDTQYF
D: TRBD1; size: NA; J: TRBJ1-1; length: 12; V: TRBV6-5; DNA: TGTGCCAGCAGTTACTCGACAGGGCGAGCTTTCTTT; CDR3: CASSYSTGRAFF
D: NA; size: NA; J: TRBJ1-4; length: 13; V: TRBV6-5; DNA: TGTCCCGTCTGTAGGTCACCGGAAGAAAAACTGTTTTTT; CDR3: CPVCRSPEEKLFF
D: NA; size: NA; J: TRBJ1-3; length: 15; V: TRBV5-1; DNA: TGCGCCAGCAGCTTGGACGGGGCCACTGGAAACACCATATATTTT; CDR3: CASSLDGATGNTIYF
D: NA; size: few; J: TRBJ2-3; length: 15; V: TRBV6-4; DNA: TGTGCCAGCAGTGACTCGCAGCTCGGGGCAGATACGCAGTATTTT; CDR3: CASSDSQLGADTQYF
D: NA; size: NA; J: TRBJ2-1; length: 15; V: TRBV25-1; DNA: TGTGCCAGCAGTGCCCCGGGCGGGGCTTACAATGAGCAGTTCTTC; CDR3: CASSAPGGAYNEQFF
D: NA; size: NA; J: TRBJ2-2; length: 16; V: TRBV7-3; DNA: TGTGCCAGCAGCTTATTCGGGACAACGAACACCGGGGAGCTGTTTTTT; CDR3: CASSLFGTTNTGELFF
D: NA; size: NA; J: TRBJ1-2; length: 13; V: TRBV11-2; DNA: TGTGCCAGCAGCTCCCCCCGGGGGCTGGGCTACACCTTC; CDR3: CASSSPRGLGYTF
D: TRBD1; size: NA; J: TRBJ1-6; length: 16; V: TRBV6-2/TRBV6-3; DNA: TGTGCCAGCAGTTACGATGGGGACAGGGCTGTATCACCCCTCCACTTT; CDR3: CASSYDGDRAVSPLHF
D: TRBD1; size: NA; J: TRBJ1-1; length: 15; V: TRBV12-5; DNA: TGTGCTAGTGGTTTGCCCAGACAGGGACACACTGAAGCTTTCTTT; CDR3: CASGLPRQGHTEAFF
D: NA; size: NA; J: TRBJ1-1; length: 13; V: TRBV6-2/TRBV6-3; DNA: TGTGCCAGCAGTTACCGACGGGGGACTGAAGCTTTCTTT; CDR3: CASSYRRGTEAFF
D: NA; size: NA; J: TRBJ1-1; length: 15; V: TRBV9; DNA: TGTGCCAGCAGCCCCTACGGGGCCACCAGCACTGAAGCTTTCTTT; CDR3: CASSPYGATSTEAFF
D: NA; size: NA; J: TRBJ1-6; length: 16; V: TRBV6-5; DNA: TGTGCCAGCAGTTCGGGCCGGGGGTCCTATAATTCACCCCTCCACTTT; CDR3: CASSSGRGSYNSPLHF
D: TRBD1; size: NA; J: TRBJ1-1; length: 14; V: TRBV19; DNA: TGTGCCAGTCACATTTTCAACAGGGGCACTGAAGCTTTCTTT; CDR3: CASHIFNRGTEAFF
D: NA; size: NA; J: TRBJ1-2; length: 14; V: TRBV5-1; DNA: TGCGCCAGCAGCCCCCCGCGTCGGGGGTATGGCTACACCTTC; CDR3: CASSPPRRGYGYTF
D: NA; size: NA; J: TRBJ1-3; length: 15; V: TRBV30; DNA: TGTGCCTGGAGTCCTCCGGGACTGGCTGGAAACACCATATATTTT; CDR3: CAWSPPGLAGNTIYF
D: TRBD1; size: NA; J: TRBJ1-5; length: 14; V: TRBV30; DNA: TGTGCCTGGAGTGGACAGGGGATTTTTCAGCCCCAGCATTTT; CDR3: CAWSGQGIFQPQHF
D: NA; size: NA; J: TRBJ1-6; length: 16; V: TRBV27; DNA: TGTGCCAGCAGTTTTGAGACCAGCTCCTATAATTCACCCCTCCACTTT; CDR3: CASSFETSSYNSPLHF
D: NA; size: NA; J: TRBJ1-1; length: 14; V: TRBV5-4; DNA: TGTGCCAGCGCAAGGTGGGGATCGGACACTGAAGCTTTCTTT; CDR3: CASARWGSDTEAFF
D: NA; size: NA; J: TRBJ1-5; length: 13; V: TRBV28; DNA: TGTGCCAGCATTAGATCGTTGAATCAGCCCCAGCATTTT; CDR3: CASIRSLNQPQHF